One sample yielded the 20 T cell receptor beta chains listed below, sequenced in a study of blood T cell repertoires in COVID-19. Using immunoSEQ multiplex PCR, the repertoire was profiled, and TCRdb retains in-frame clones only, with some absent. The data contain tens of thousands of clones, less than 80% of them singletons. Source material: peripheral blood. These receptors originate from an elderly man with acute or convalescent COVID-19.

This clone has a handful of counts. The chain uses TRBV5-6 and TRBJ1-2; D is perhaps TRBD1 (6 bases). The ends were cut back, 0 bases at V and 8 bases at J, with 14 bases in the middle. The CDR3 contains 14 residues. CDR1 SGHDT and CDR2 YYEEEE come from the germline V gene. The CDR3 loop reads CASSLVAGAPGYTF. The CDR3 DNA reads as TGTGCCAGCAGCTTGGTGGCGGGGGCGCCCGGCTACACCTTC.

This clone was counted only a few times. CDR3 DNA: TGCAGCGTCGGACAGGGGGCAAATACGCAGTATTTT. It specifies CSVGQGANTQYF. The gene calls are TRBV29-1 and TRBJ2-3, with 11 bases identical to TRBD1. The CDR3 has 12 residues. J lost 7 bases, V lost 6 bases, and 3 bases had no gene match. Germline V gene lookup returns CDR1 SQVTM and CDR2 ANQGSEA.

J is TRBJ2-5 and V is TRBV4-1; D not resolved. The CDR3 is 15 residues long. CDR1 and CDR2 from the germline V gene are MGHRA and YSYEKL. The ends were cut back, 4 bases at V and 2 bases at J, with 14 bases in the middle. The CDR3 here is CASSLHGTSQETQYF. CDR3 DNA: TGCGCCAGCAGCCTTCACGGTACTTCACAAGAGACCCAGTACTTC.

The chain uses TRBV18 and TRBJ1-1, with D uncertain. Trimming left V 3 bases short and J 8 bases short, with 7 bases between. The V gene's germline CDR1 is KGHSH and CDR2 LQKENI. This CDR3 contains 11 residues. CDR3: CASSPSTEAFF. In DNA, the CDR3 is TGTGCCAGCTCACCGAGCACCGAAGCTTTCTTT.

In its sample, this clone was seen once. CDR3 DNA: TGTGCCAGCAGTGAACGTCGCGGGGGGGCAGATACGCAGTATTTT. Its translation: CASSERRGGADTQYF. The V and J genes are TRBV6-1 and TRBJ2-3; 9 positions agree with TRBD2. CDR1 MNHNS and CDR2 SASEGT come from the germline V gene. V lost 2 bases and J lost 4; bases outside the gene matches: 4. The CDR3 spans 15 residues.

This chain links TRBV4-1 with TRBJ2-5; D gene ambiguous. Germline V gene data show CDR1 as MGHRA and CDR2 as YSYEKL. The length of the CDR3 is 13 residues. Trimming took 4 bases from V and 0 from J, leaving 6 bases between them. This CDR3 is CASSPSNQETQYF. CDR3 bases: TGCGCCAGCAGCCCATCAAACCAAGAGACCCAGTACTTC.

Here the CDR3 reads CASTRGGSSPLHF. Written as DNA, the CDR3 is TGTGCCAGCACTCGGGGGGGGAGCTCACCCCTCCACTTT. This chain joins TRBV12-3 or TRBV12-4 and TRBJ1-6, with D possibly being TRBD1 (5 bases). This CDR3 has 13 amino acids. V was pared by 7 bases and J by 10 bases, with 14 bases between.

This rearrangement joins TRBV24-1 to TRBJ2-2, with D unclear. V lost 6 bases to trimming and J lost 4 bases, with 8 bases between them. Per germline, CDR1 KGHDR and CDR2 SFDVKD. This CDR3 comprises 13 residues. The CDR3 spells CATSKASTGELFF. CDR3 coding DNA: TGTGCCACCAGTAAGGCTAGCACCGGGGAGCTGTTTTTT.

The chain employs TRBV5-8 and TRBJ1-4, with D perhaps TRBD1 (6 bases). The germline V gene has CDR1 SGHTS and CDR2 YDEGEE. Trimming pared 2 bases from V and 5 bases from J, leaving 10 bases between. The CDR3 length is 14 residues. CDR3 sequence reads: CASSFTDRNEKLFF. The CDR3, as DNA: TGTGCCAGCAGCTTTACCGACAGGAATGAAAAACTGTTTTTT.

This sequence joins TRBV4-3 and TRBJ1-4; weak D call: TRBD1 (6 bases). The V gene's germline CDR1 is LGHNA and CDR2 YSLEER. The CDR3 has 15 residues. Trimming cost V 1 base and J 8 bases, with 14 bases left between them. The chain's CDR3 is CASSQGQAMGEKLFF. In nucleotides, the CDR3 is TGCGCCAGCAGCCAAGGACAGGCTATGGGCGAAAAACTGTTTTTT.

The chain joins TRBV2 to TRBJ2-1; 9 bases map to TRBD1. This CDR3 comprises 15 residues. V was clipped by 3 bases and J by 2 bases; unmatched bases: 2. Germline V gives CDR1 SNHLY, CDR2 FYNNEI. CDR3 residues: CASSDDRGAYNEQFF. In DNA form, the CDR3 reads TGTGCCAGCAGTGACGACAGGGGGGCCTACAATGAGCAGTTCTTC.

The rearrangement links TRBV2 to TRBJ2-5; 7 bases line up with TRBD2. This CDR3 comprises 14 residues. Trimming cost V 4 bases and J 5 bases; bases outside gene matches: 7. Germline V gene sequence: CDR1 SNHLY, CDR2 FYNNEI. CDR3 coding DNA: TGTGCCAGCAGTGTAGCGTACGGGGGGGAGACCCAGTACTTC. Protein product: CASSVAYGGETQYF.

This clone was recorded a few times. V and J are TRBV5-4 and TRBJ1-1; D not certain. This CDR3 is 15 amino acids long. The germline V gene has CDR1 SGHNT and CDR2 YYREEE (reference sequence). With 0 bases removed from V and 1 base from J, the gap between germline ends came to 10 bases. CDR3 residues: CASSLGGHQNTEAFF. The CDR3 nucleotides are TGTGCCAGCAGCTTGGGAGGGCACCAGAACACTGAAGCTTTCTTT.

CDR3 amino acids: CASSPLAGGRSYEQYF. The CDR3 region has the DNA TGTGCCAGCAGCCCTCTAGCGGGGGGTCGTTCCTACGAGCAGTACTTC. V and J are TRBV27 and TRBJ2-7; TRBD2 matches at 11 bases. Germline CDR1 MNHEY, CDR2 SMNVEV (reference sequence). Losses at the gene ends were 6 bases for V and 1 base for J; bases not matched to a gene: 8. The CDR3 extends over 16 amino acids.

The chain joins TRBV9 to TRBJ1-6, with TRBD1 as a possible D gene (5 bases). The V gene's germline CDR1 is SGDLS and CDR2 YYNGEE. Trimming shortened V by 3 bases and J by 8 bases, and 6 bases separated the two germline ends. The CDR3 has 12 amino acids. Here the CDR3 DNA reads TGTGCCAGCAGCGGGGACTATTCACCCCTCCACTTT. The encoded protein is CASSGDYSPLHF.

The V and J genes are TRBV5-1 and TRBJ2-7; a weak D match, TRBD2 (7 bases). Trimming cost V 4 bases and J 6 bases, with 20 bases left between them. CDR3 size: 15 residues. The germline CDR1 and CDR2 sequences are SGHRS and YFSETQ. The CDR3 loop reads CASSPRGGGLGEQYF. The CDR3 bases are TGCGCCAGCAGCCCCCGAGGGGGGGGCCTGGGCGAGCAGTACTTC.

In its sample, this clone was seen once. The chain is built from TRBV7-2 and TRBJ2-7, with D perhaps matching TRBD1 (6 bases). V was pared by 5 bases and J by 1 base, with 12 bases between. Looked up from germline, CDR1 is SGHTA and CDR2 is FQGNSA. The CDR3 is 14 amino acids. The chain's CDR3 is CASSRVGASYEQYF. Written as DNA, the CDR3 is TGTGCCAGCAGCCGCGTGGGGGCTTCCTACGAGCAGTACTTC.

The chain links TRBV7-2 to TRBJ2-7; 12 bases match TRBD2. Unmatched junction bases numbered 2, after V lost 3 bases and J lost 2 bases. CDR1 is SGHTA, CDR2 FQGNSA, per germline. The CDR3 extends over 15 amino acids. CDR3 amino acids: CASSLGLAGPYEQYF. Written as DNA, the CDR3 is TGTGCCAGCAGCTTGGGACTAGCGGGCCCCTACGAGCAGTACTTC.

The chain is built from TRBV4-1 and TRBJ1-1; D is uncertain. The germline V and J ends were trimmed by 2 bases and 1 base, with 5 bases remaining between them. The CDR3 is 13 amino acids. Germline assignment: CDR1 MGHRA and CDR2 YSYEKL. The CDR3 DNA reads as TGCGCCAGCAGCCAAACAGAGAACACTGAAGCTTTCTTT. It yields the protein CASSQTENTEAFF.

This chain connects TRBV2 to TRBJ1-4, with D possibly being TRBD1 (6 bases). V lost 0 bases and J lost 8, with 13 bases in between. This CDR3 region has 15 residues. Germline assignment: CDR1 SNHLY and CDR2 FYNNEI. The CDR3 DNA sequence: TGTGCCAGCAGTGAAGCGGACAGAAGGGGCGAAAAACTGTTTTTT. This translates into CASSEADRRGEKLFF.